The 4 T cell receptor beta chains below come from one sample, sequenced in a study of identical twins. One entry per CDR3 protein, called by TCRdb with MiXCR from the 5' RACE reads. This table has 420,000 or so distinct CDR3 sequences, less than 20% appearing once. Sequencing was done on a sample of naive T cells sorted from blood. The receptors stem from a man aged 45-60 years in good health.

The V gene is TRBV6-5, the J gene TRBJ2-7; no firm D call. CDR1 and CDR2 from the germline V gene are MNHEY and SVGAGI. V lost 4 bases to trimming and J lost 7 bases, with 17 bases between them. The CDR3 runs 14 residues. CDR3 nucleotide sequence: TGTGCCAGCAGTTTCGGACCGGACCCGTGGGAGCAGTACTTC. It yields the protein CASSFGPDPWEQYF.

This clonotype was detected only a few times. This chain links TRBV5-8 with TRBJ2-1; D remains ambiguous. The CDR3 spans 14 residues. Trimming shortened V by 4 bases and J by 7 bases, and 15 bases separated the two germline ends. The V gene's germline CDR1 is SGHTS and CDR2 YDEGEE. The CDR3 DNA reads TGTGCCAGCAGCCTGTGGGTTCAGACAAATGAGCAGTTCTTC. Its translation is CASSLWVQTNEQFF.

The rearrangement joins TRBV12-3 or TRBV12-4 to TRBJ1-5; D uncertain. V lost 6 bases and J 0 bases, leaving 12 bases between the germline ends. The CDR3 totals 15 residues. The CDR3 DNA reads TGTGCCAGCAGGGAACACCATTATAGCAATCAGCCCCAGCATTTT. It yields the protein CASREHHYSNQPQHF.

This clonotype has a handful of counts. CDR3 loop: CASSPYTVRGTEAFF. The CDR3 bases are TGTGCCAGTAGTCCCTACACGGTCAGGGGCACTGAAGCTTTCTTT. The V and J genes are TRBV19 and TRBJ1-1; tentative D call: TRBD1 (6 bases). V was shortened by 5 bases and J by 4 bases, with 17 bases between the two germline ends. This CDR3 has 15 amino acids. Germline CDR1 and CDR2: LNHDA and SQIVND (reference sequence).